This is a list of T cell receptor beta chains from one sample in a study of shared clonotypes between healthy human individuals. This table comes from immunoSEQ multiplex PCR, and its TCRdb copy is limited to in-frame clones, with some not included. Among 450,000 to 500,000 clones, about 85% were seen once, and the ten largest hold over 9.5%. Material for sequencing was PBMCs. The receptors were gathered from a woman aged 40 to 50 in good health. Some clones in this sample may be carry-over from other donors' samples. Each CDR3 is given with its conserved first and last residue. Fields, in order: J gene, clone size, V gene, D gene, CDR3 DNA, CDR3 protein. The D gene is left open where the match is weak. A clone size is listed for some rows: how often the clone was seen (once, few, many), or a class if it is expanded.

TRBJ2-7	-	TRBV18	TRBD2	TGTGCCAGCTCACCACGGCTAGCGGGAGACGAGCAGTACTTC	CASSPRLAGDEQYF
TRBJ2-3	-	TRBV11-1	TRBD2	TGTGCCAGCAGCTTCCGACTAGCTCGGCCAGATACGCAGTATTTT	CASSFRLARPDTQYF
TRBJ1-2	once	TRBV5-1	TRBD1	TGCGCCAGCAGCTTCACAGGGGGAGTTAACTATGGCTACACCTTC	CASSFTGGVNYGYTF
TRBJ2-7	-	TRBV15	-	TGTGCCACCAGCAGAGATCGAGAGGAAGAGCAGTACTTC	CATSRDREEEQYF
TRBJ2-2	once	TRBV29-1	TRBD2	TGCAGCGGGGAGGGGTACACCGGGGAGCTGTTTTTT	CSGEGYTGELFF
TRBJ1-3	-	TRBV4-1	-	TGCGCCAGCAGCCAAAGAAAGGCCTCTGGAAACACCATATATTTT	CASSQRKASGNTIYF
TRBJ1-1	-	TRBV2	TRBD1	TGTGCCAGCAGTTGGACAGGGGCGAACACTGAAGCTTTCTTT	CASSWTGANTEAFF
TRBJ1-5	-	TRBV19	-	TGTGCCAGTAGTATAGAGGGGCGATGGGGCGGCCAGCCCCAGCATTTT	CASSIEGRWGGQPQHF
TRBJ2-2	-	TRBV7-3	-	TGTGCCAGCAGCCTTCTAGGTGATCCCGGGGAGCTGTTTTTT	CASSLLGDPGELFF
TRBJ2-7	-	TRBV2	TRBD2	TGTGCCAGCAGCGAAAGGACTAGCGGAAACTACGAGCAGTACTTC	CASSERTSGNYEQYF
TRBJ2-2	-	TRBV4-2	-	TGTGCCAGCAGCCAAGATCGGATGGGCACCGGGGAGCTGTTTTTT	CASSQDRMGTGELFF
TRBJ2-7	-	TRBV7-6	-	TGTGCCAGCAGCTTAGGGGGAACCTACGAGCAGTACTTC	CASSLGGTYEQYF